What follows is one T cell receptor beta chain and its context. In this sample, this clonotype turned up a few times. Which antigen it targets is not known. The input lacks base qualities; no much larger clone sits a single base away. This specimen comes from a study of T-cell reconstitution after alpha-beta-depleted transplantation in children (TCRdb year 2016). Broadly, across the study: The study quantitatively tracked T-cell immune reconstitution after TCRalphabeta/CD19-depleted allogeneic hematopoietic cell transplantation in children using TCR repertoire profiling.

This sample's treatment or condition label indicates: allogeneic hematopoietic cell transplantation with graft depleted of TCRalphabeta T cells and CD19 B cells. The children who served as transplant recipients had been given grafts of TCRalphabeta/CD19-depleted allogeneic hematopoietic cells. Libraries were made using PCR. The reads were generated on an Illumina HiSeq 2500. TCR library preparation used molecular barcoding, with unique molecular identifiers applied to normalize quantification of the TCRbeta repertoire. In TCRdb, the public reads were trimmed at Q25 with fastp and aligned with MiXCR, with productive beta chains retained. Rows are combined by CDR3 protein, so each entry shows the most common genes and DNA. The sample contains 450,000 to 700,000 distinct CDR3 sequences, over 25% of them found a single time. Under 45% of the sample is held by the ten biggest clonotypes. Including the terminal cysteine and phenylalanine, the CDR3 comprises 12 residues. Of the read, only the CDR3 DNA is kept; its 36 bases are in frame from base 1. V is reduced by 6 bases and J by 5 bases, leaving a spacing of 11 bases between them.

The full study reports these points: The apparently early recovery of alphabetaT-cell counts about two months after transplant reportedly depended on only several hundred rapidly expanded clones that came from non-depleted graft cells. In some patients, the high TCRbeta diversity seen at day 60 was put down to recipient T cells and intrathymic progenitors that had survived conditioning. Over the following months the frequencies of hyperexpanded clones went down, and after one year T-cell counts and TCRbeta diversity were mostly credited to newly produced T cells.

This clonotype was obtained from a boy less than two years old with Wiskott-Aldrich syndrome, due to receive a stem cell transplant. The chain was built from TRBV12-3 or TRBV12-4 and TRBJ2-7; the D gene cannot be resolved beyond TRBD1 or TRBD2, each matching 5 bases. The sample consisted of PBMCs, taken before TCRalphabeta/CD19-depleted stem cell transplant. The CDR3 protein: CASRYRGDEQYF. The bases are TGTGCCAGCAGATACAGAGGGGACGAGCAGTACTTC.